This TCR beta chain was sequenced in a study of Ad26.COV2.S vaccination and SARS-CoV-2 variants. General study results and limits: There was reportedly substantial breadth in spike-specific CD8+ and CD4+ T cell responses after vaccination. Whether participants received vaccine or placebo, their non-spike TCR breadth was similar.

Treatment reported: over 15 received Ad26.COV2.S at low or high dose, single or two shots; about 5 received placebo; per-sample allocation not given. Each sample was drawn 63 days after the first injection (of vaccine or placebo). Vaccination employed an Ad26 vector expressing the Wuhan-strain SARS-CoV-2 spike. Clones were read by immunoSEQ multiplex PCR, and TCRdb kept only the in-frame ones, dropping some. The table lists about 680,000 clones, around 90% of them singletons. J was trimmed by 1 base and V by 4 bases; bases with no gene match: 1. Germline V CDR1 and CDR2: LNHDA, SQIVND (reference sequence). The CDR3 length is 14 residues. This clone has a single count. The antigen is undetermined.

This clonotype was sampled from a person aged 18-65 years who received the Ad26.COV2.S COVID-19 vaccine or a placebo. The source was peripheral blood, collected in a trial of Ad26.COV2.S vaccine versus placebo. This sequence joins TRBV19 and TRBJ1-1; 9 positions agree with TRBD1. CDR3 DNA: TGTGCCAGTAGTAAGGGACAGGGGAACACTGAAGCTTTCTTT. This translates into CASSKGQGNTEAFF.